This TCR beta chain was captured in a study of control samples from healthy donors and cancer patients. The CDR3 contains 11 residues. Trimming stripped 3 bases from V and 4 bases from J, with 2 bases between. The repertoire was sequenced with immunoSEQ multiplex PCR; TCRdb's copy has only in-frame clones and lacks some. The profile shows 95,000 to 100,000 clones, roughly 89% of them singletons. The V and J genes are TRBV12-3 or TRBV12-4 and TRBJ2-3; no definite D call. Sequenced input: blood. This receptor was taken from a man aged 25-40 years in good health. The CDR3 loop reads CASSFSDTQYF. CDR3 DNA sequence: TGTGCCAGCAGTTTTTCAGATACGCAGTATTTT.